The 22 T cell receptor beta chains given below trace back to one sample, sequenced in a study of CD8 T cells in ankylosing spondylitis listed by TCRdb under 2017. Results and caveats for the whole study, not just this receptor: Blood from ankylosing spondylitis patients appeared to be characterized by a TCR beta motif composed of 7 to 9 highly homologous amino acid variants.

Library creation used 5' RACE. The sequencer was an Illumina HiSeq 2500. TCRdb redid the processing of the public reads, applying fastp at Q25 and MiXCR, and retained in-frame beta chains. Every CDR3 protein is listed once, alongside the most common genes and DNA of its rows. This sample lists about 210,000 distinct CDR3 sequences; around 6.6% were detected once. 13% to 15% of the sample goes to the ten largest clones. Their antigen targets remain unknown. Sequenced sample: blood, either unsorted or a sorted T cell fraction (not recorded which). These receptors all come from a male donor with ankylosing spondylitis.

The chain employs TRBV4-1 and TRBJ2-3; perhaps D is TRBD1 or TRBD2 (5 bases each). This CDR3 region has 15 residues. V lost 1 base, J lost 3 bases, and 11 bases lay in between. Germline CDR1 reads MGHRA; CDR2 reads YSYEKL. CDR3 loop: CASSQVGRATDTQYF. The CDR3 DNA follows: TGCGCCAGCAGCCAAGTGGGGCGGGCTACAGATACGCAGTATTTT.

This clonotype was observed many times. This rearrangement joins TRBV29-1 to TRBJ2-1, with 7 bases lining up with TRBD2. With V trimmed by 0 bases and J by 7 bases, 9 bases remained unmatched. CDR3 length equals 15 residues. Germline V lookup: CDR1 SQVTM, CDR2 ANQGSEA. CDR3 residues: CSVEDLSSGANEQFF. CDR3 coding DNA: TGCAGCGTTGAAGATCTGTCTAGCGGCGCTAATGAGCAGTTCTTC.

This clonotype has a count of ten or more. The genes are TRBV20-1 and TRBJ1-6, with D possibly matching TRBD1 (6 bases). Trimming took off 6 bases at V and 8 bases at J, with 23 bases between the two ends. This CDR3 comprises 16 residues. The V gene's germline CDR1 is DFQATT and CDR2 SNEGSKA (reference sequence). CDR3 region: CSATRLNRVKDSPLHF. DNA for the CDR3: TGCAGTGCCACGAGACTAAACAGGGTCAAGGATTCACCCCTCCACTTT.

This clonotype was seen repeatedly, ten times or more. This sequence joins TRBV15 and TRBJ1-1; D not resolved. Trimming removed 1 base from V and 1 base from J, with 4 bases in between. The V gene's germline CDR1 is LNHNV and CDR2 YYDKDF (reference sequence). The CDR3 is 13 residues long. The DNA of the CDR3 is TGTGCCACCAGCAGAGGGCAGAACACTGAAGCTTTCTTT. It encodes CATSRGQNTEAFF. The variable domain in full, completed from reference TRBV15 and TRBJ1-1, reads DAMVIQNPRYQVTQFGKPVTLSCSQTLNHNVMYWYQQKSSQAPKLLFHYYDKDFNNEADTPDNFQSRRPNTSFCFLDIRSPGLGDTAMYLCATSRGQNTEAFFGQGTRLTVV.

The table lists this clonotype with many counts. This chain joins TRBV2 and TRBJ1-2, with D perhaps TRBD1 (5 bases). V lost 7 bases and J 1 base, leaving 13 bases between the germline ends. This CDR3 has 14 amino acids. Germline CDR1 and CDR2: SNHLY and FYNNEI. In DNA form, the CDR3 reads TGTGCCAGCACCCGATCAGGGATTAACTATGGCTACACCTTC. This gives the protein CASTRSGINYGYTF.

The sample holds many counts of this clonotype. The rearrangement links TRBV14 to TRBJ2-2; 9 nucleotides agree with TRBD2. Germline CDR1 reads SGHDN; CDR2 reads FVKESK. There are 17 residues in the CDR3. V dropped 3 bases and J dropped 0; count of bases not matched to a gene: 5. The CDR3 here is CASSQNRLAANTGELFF. The DNA of the CDR3 is TGTGCCAGCAGCCAGAATAGACTAGCGGCGAACACCGGGGAGCTGTTTTTT.

This clonotype was recorded many times. The chain has TRBV2 and TRBJ2-1; no firm D call. CDR3 size: 12 residues. V gave up 2 bases and J gave up 10 bases, with 9 bases separating them. Germline V CDR1 and CDR2: SNHLY, FYNNEI. The CDR3 DNA follows: TGTGCCAGCAGTGAAATCCAGGAAGAGCAGTTCTTC. Translating it yields CASSEIQEEQFF.

In its sample, this clonotype was seen a few times. The V gene is TRBV4-2, the J gene TRBJ2-7; D remains unclear. Germline V lookup: CDR1 LGHNA, CDR2 YNFKEQ. Deletions cut 0 bases from V and 7 bases from J, with 10 bases between. The CDR3 runs to 13 residues. CDR3 loop: CASSQEASYEQYF. CDR3 bases: TGTGCCAGCAGCCAAGAGGCTTCTTATGAGCAGTACTTC.

This clonotype was detected ten times or more. This rearrangement joins TRBV3-1 to TRBJ2-7; no definite D call. The CDR3 consists of 15 residues. Germline lookup yields CDR1 LGHDT and CDR2 YNNKEL (reference sequence). V shed 1 base and J shed 3 bases, with 13 bases lying between them. CDR3 DNA: TGTGCCAGCAGCCAAGTCGCAGTCCCCCACTACGAGCAGTACTTC. It is translated as CASSQVAVPHYEQYF.

This clonotype was detected many times. The chain links TRBV29-1 to TRBJ2-1; D is uncertain. V was clipped by 0 bases and J by 2 bases, with 14 bases between them. Germline V gene lookup returns CDR1 SQVTM and CDR2 ANQGSEA. This CDR3 contains 16 residues. CDR3 loop: CSVEEPLTKTYNEQFF. CDR3 coding DNA: TGCAGCGTTGAAGAGCCTCTCACCAAGACCTACAATGAGCAGTTCTTC.

This clonotype was counted at least ten times. V usage is TRBV28 and J usage is TRBJ1-2; a weak D match, TRBD1 (5 bases). The CDR3 consists of 15 residues. The germline V and J ends were trimmed by 9 bases and 5 bases, with 22 bases remaining between them. Germline V gene sequence: CDR1 MDHEN, CDR2 SYDVKM. The CDR3, as DNA: TGTGCCAGTCATGAGGGCAGTACAGGCGGGTATGGCTACACCTTC. It translates to CASHEGSTGGYGYTF.

The chain couples TRBV7-9 to TRBJ2-5; D is tentatively TRBD1 or TRBD2 (5 bases each). Trimming removed 5 bases from V and 4 bases from J, with 17 bases in between. Per germline, CDR1 SEHNR and CDR2 FQNEAQ (reference sequence). The CDR3 covers 15 residues. In nucleotides, the CDR3 is TGTGCCAGCAGCCCCCCCGGGACGGGGACAGAGACCCAGTACTTC. It encodes CASSPPGTGTETQYF.

This clonotype was picked up many times. This chain connects TRBV9 to TRBJ2-7; the D is unclear. Germline CDR1 is SGDLS and CDR2 is YYNGEE. Deletions cut 4 bases from V and 3 bases from J, with 14 bases between. This CDR3 region has 14 residues. CDR3 bases: TGTGCCAGCAGCCCCCGCGTATTGGGCTACGAGCAGTACTTC. Translation gives CASSPRVLGYEQYF.

In this sample, this clonotype turned up a few times. The chain carries TRBV12-3 or TRBV12-4 and TRBJ2-7; 9 bases match TRBD2. Trimming took 2 bases from V and 4 from J; bases not matched to a gene: 6. CDR3 length: 15 amino acids. The DNA for the CDR3 is TGTGCCAGCAGTTTAATAGCGGGAGACTTTTACGAGCAGTACTTC. It is translated as CASSLIAGDFYEQYF.

This clonotype was observed at least ten times. The chain combines TRBV7-9 with TRBJ2-7; 10 bases agree with TRBD1. The CDR3 spans 13 residues. Germline V gene sequence: CDR1 SEHNR, CDR2 FQNEAQ (reference sequence). The V gene end was trimmed by 6 bases and the J gene end by 3 bases; junction bases not matched to a gene: 2. CDR3 in amino acids: CASRTGGIYEQYF. The CDR3 coding sequence is TGTGCCAGCAGGACAGGGGGCATCTACGAGCAGTACTTC.

V is TRBV20-1 and J is TRBJ2-7, with 11 bases matching TRBD2. The CDR3 spans 17 residues. The germline V gene has CDR1 DFQATT and CDR2 SNEGSKA (reference sequence). V gave up 6 bases and J gave up 4 bases; unmatched junction bases: 17. DNA of the CDR3: TGCAGTGCGTCGGGGACTAGCGGAGGAGGAGCAAAATACGAGCAGTACTTC. Translated, it gives CSASGTSGGGAKYEQYF.

Many counts were recorded for this clonotype. This rearrangement joins TRBV7-6 to TRBJ1-6, with 9 bases matching TRBD1. The germline CDR1 and CDR2 sequences are SGHVS and FNYEAQ. The CDR3 runs to 17 residues. The junction had 7 bases not matched to a gene; V was cut back by 5 bases and J by 2 bases. The CDR3 DNA reads TGTGCCAGCAGCCCGGGACAGGGAGACACCTATAATTCACCCCTCCACTTT. Translating gives CASSPGQGDTYNSPLHF.

This clonotype was seen ten or more times. The chain uses TRBV5-5 and TRBJ1-2; possibly TRBD1 for D (5 bases). From germline, CDR1 is SGHKS and CDR2 YYEKEE (reference sequence). There are 14 residues in the CDR3. The ends were cut back, 5 bases at V and 0 bases at J, with 11 bases in the middle. In DNA form, the CDR3 reads TGTGCCAGCAGGCTTGACAGATCTAACTATGGCTACACCTTC. Translated: CASRLDRSNYGYTF. Variable domain in full (rest from reference TRBV5-5 and TRBJ1-2): DAGVTQSPTHLIKTRGQQVTLRCSPISGHKSVSWYQQVLGQGPQFIFQYYEKEERGRGNFPDRFSARQFPNYSSELNVNALLLGDSALYLCASRLDRSNYGYTFGSGTRLTVV.

The chain links TRBV6-2 or TRBV6-3 to TRBJ2-2; 10 bases are shared with TRBD1. Germline trimming cut 4 bases from V and 9 bases from J; bases unmatched to any gene: 2. This CDR3 is built from 13 residues. CDR1 and CDR2 from the germline V gene are MNHEY and SVGEGT. The CDR3 region has the DNA TGTGCCAGCAGTTGGACAGGGGGAAGGGAGCTGTTTTTT. As protein: CASSWTGGRELFF.

This clonotype was recorded at least ten times. This chain links TRBV7-9 with TRBJ1-1; no definite D call. The V and J ends lost 7 bases and 6 bases respectively, with 12 bases between them. The CDR3 has 12 residues. The germline V gene has CDR1 SEHNR and CDR2 FQNEAQ (reference sequence). The CDR3 nucleotides are TGTGCCAGCACCGAGATTGGGGCTGAAGCTTTCTTT. Its protein product is CASTEIGAEAFF.

This clonotype came up many times. The chain is built from TRBV4-1 and TRBJ2-7; D is ambiguous. V was clipped by 0 bases and J by 2 bases, with 14 bases between them. In germline, CDR1 is MGHRA, CDR2 YSYEKL. The CDR3 is 16 residues long. This CDR3 is CASSQDSTALPYEQYF. DNA of the CDR3: TGCGCCAGCAGCCAAGATTCCACGGCTCTACCCTACGAGCAGTACTTC.

This clonotype was seen at least ten times. The chain carries TRBV24-1 and TRBJ2-7; 13 nucleotides agree with TRBD2. The CDR3 has 17 residues. Germline assignment: CDR1 KGHDR and CDR2 SFDVKD. Germline trimming cut 4 bases from V and 2 bases from J; bases unmatched to any gene: 7. CDR3 sequence: CATSDSGTSGEPYEQYF. DNA of the CDR3: TGTGCCACCAGTGACTCCGGGACTAGCGGGGAGCCCTACGAGCAGTACTTC.